This TCR beta chain is from a study of monozygotic twins with inflammatory bowel disease. Findings and caveats of the study: In patient repertoires, differing immunosuppressive treatments may have added some variability. Reduced clonotype sharing with other individuals was observed in IBD patients relative to healthy twins, especially with disease activity.

With eight separate reactions per sample, the authors made cDNA. Template switching introduced UMIs that contain a 6-nucleotide sample barcode. TCRdb re-called the 5' RACE reads, yielding one record per CDR3 amino acid sequence without DNA. This listing includes around 410,000 distinct CDR3 sequences. CDR3 size: 15 residues. Germline V gives CDR1 SGHAT, CDR2 FQNNGV. Comment on this clonotype: Its antigen is not known.

The receptor's source is a human donor with ulcerative colitis or Crohn's disease, or a healthy co-twin of an affected twin (not recorded which). The chain couples TRBV11-2 to TRBJ2-5; lacking DNA, the TRBD2 call made by TCRdb goes unchecked. The sequencing sample was made of blood. The chain's CDR3 is CASRRLAGGGETQYF.